The 17 T cell receptor beta chains listed next were all sequenced from one sample in a study of cytomegalovirus exposure and HLA in healthy donors. PCR primers comprised 60 Vbeta and 13 Jbeta primers. The protocol was immunoSEQ multiplex PCR, while the TCRdb copy is restricted to in-frame clones and leaves out a portion. The profile shows 150,000 to 200,000 clones, about three quarters of them singletons. Sequencing input: PBMCs. The receptors were sampled from a man in his late teens or twenties in good health and CMV-seropositive.

The chain recombines TRBV7-2 with TRBJ1-5; no clear D. The CDR3 has 12 amino acids. The V and J ends lost 4 bases and 5 bases respectively, with 6 bases between them. The germline V gene encodes CDR1 SGHTA and CDR2 FQGNSA. CDR3 bases: TGTGCCAGCAGCTCTGTCGATCAGCCCCAGCATTTT. Encoded protein: CASSSVDQPQHF.

The chain links TRBV5-5 to TRBJ1-5, with TRBD1 matching 9 bases. After removal of 2 bases from V and 7 bases from J, the junction contained 4 bases not matched to a gene. The V gene's germline CDR1 is SGHKS and CDR2 YYEKEE (reference sequence). The length of the CDR3 is 14 residues. CDR3: CASSFRDRAQPQHF. CDR3 nucleotide sequence: TGTGCCAGCAGCTTCCGGGACAGGGCGCAGCCCCAGCATTTT. Full variable domain (missing parts from reference TRBV5-5 and TRBJ1-5): DAGVTQSPTHLIKTRGQQVTLRCSPISGHKSVSWYQQVLGQGPQFIFQYYEKEERGRGNFPDRFSARQFPNYSSELNVNALLLGDSALYLCASSFRDRAQPQHFGDGTRLSIL.

The rearrangement links TRBV6-1 to TRBJ1-2, with 8 bases identical to TRBD1. Germline values: CDR1 MNHNS, CDR2 SASEGT. Germline trimming cut 6 bases from V and 2 bases from J; bases unmatched to any gene: 8. CDR3 size: 15 residues. CDR3 DNA: TGTGCCAGCAGCGGACCGACAGGGGTAAACTATGGCTACACCTTC. It codes for CASSGPTGVNYGYTF.

The CDR3 sequence: CASSLAGVSTDTQYF. The CDR3 DNA follows: TGTGCCAGCAGCTTAGCCGGGGTTAGCACAGATACGCAGTATTTT. The chain uses TRBV11-1 and TRBJ2-3; the D gene is possibly TRBD2 (5 bases). V was cut by 0 bases and J by 0 bases, with 7 bases left in between. This CDR3 contains 15 residues. Germline V gene sequence: CDR1 SGHAT, CDR2 FQDESV (reference sequence).

This rearrangement joins TRBV29-1 to TRBJ2-5; D remains ambiguous. V gave up 5 bases and J gave up 5 bases, with 15 bases separating them. The CDR3 sequence is 13 residues long. Germline assignment: CDR1 SQVTM and CDR2 ANQGSEA. This CDR3 is CSVRHGLRETQYF. In nucleotides, the CDR3 is TGCAGCGTTCGTCACGGTCTCAGGGAGACCCAGTACTTC.

The rearrangement links TRBV5-1 to TRBJ1-5; weak D call: TRBD1 (5 bases). The germline gives CDR1 SGHRS, CDR2 YFSETQ. The ends were cut back, 3 bases at V and 0 bases at J, with 10 bases in the middle. The CDR3 loop spans 15 amino acids. The CDR3: CASSSGLDSNQPQHF. In nucleotides, the CDR3 is TGCGCCAGCAGCTCGGGACTTGATAGCAATCAGCCCCAGCATTTT.

The rearrangement joins TRBV27 to TRBJ1-6; 9 nucleotides line up with TRBD1. V shed 6 bases and J 8 bases; nucleotides not matched to a gene: 5. The germline V gene has CDR1 MNHEY and CDR2 SMNVEV (reference sequence). The CDR3 length is 14 residues. This CDR3 is CASRWTGADSPLHF. The DNA for the CDR3 is TGTGCCAGCAGATGGACAGGGGCGGATTCACCCCTCCACTTT.

The chain has TRBV11-3 and TRBJ2-2; maybe TRBD2 (6 bases). The CDR3 sequence is 16 residues long. The germline V gene encodes CDR1 SGHNT and CDR2 YENEEA. Trimming pared 3 bases from V and 3 bases from J, leaving 14 bases between. CDR3: CASSFGGMEDTGELFF. The CDR3 DNA sequence: TGTGCCAGCAGCTTTGGGGGGATGGAAGACACCGGGGAGCTGTTTTTT.

This clone was seen more than once but under ten times. This chain links TRBV5-1 with TRBJ1-2; a weak D match, TRBD1 (5 bases). The CDR3 sequence is 15 residues long. V was trimmed by 4 bases and J by 0 bases, leaving 13 bases between them. From germline, CDR1 is SGHRS and CDR2 YFSETQ. The CDR3 DNA reads TGCGCCAGCAGCCCCGGTAGGGGCGCTAACTATGGCTACACCTTC. Amino acids: CASSPGRGANYGYTF.

The chain recombines TRBV14 with TRBJ1-1; 8 nucleotides line up with TRBD1. V lost 4 bases to trimming and J lost 0 bases; unmatched junction nucleotides: 4. This CDR3 is built from 15 residues. CDR1 is SGHDN and CDR2 is FVKESK in the germline V gene. DNA of the CDR3: TGTGCCAGCAGCCCTCAGGGGGCCCTGAACACTGAAGCTTTCTTT. It encodes CASSPQGALNTEAFF. Supplemented by reference TRBV14 and TRBJ1-1, the full variable domain reads EAGVTQFPSHSVIEKGQTVTLRCDPISGHDNLYWYRRVMGKEIKFLLHFVKESKQDESGMPNNRFLAERTGGTYSTLKVQPAELEDSGVYFCASSPQGALNTEAFFGQGTRLTVV.

The V and J genes are TRBV11-2 and TRBJ1-1; TRBD1 is a possible D gene (5 bases). The germline gives CDR1 SGHAT, CDR2 FQNNGV. Trimming removed 2 bases at V and 6 bases at J, with 22 bases between. The CDR3 consists of 17 residues. CDR3 loop: CASSLPHVRGMSAEAFF. DNA for the CDR3: TGTGCCAGCAGCTTACCCCATGTGCGGGGGATGAGTGCTGAAGCTTTCTTT.

This clone was picked up a small number of times. This chain uses TRBV6-1 with TRBJ1-4; D ambiguous. Trimming shortened V by 3 bases and J by 8 bases, and 13 bases separated the two germline ends. Germline V gives CDR1 MNHNS, CDR2 SASEGT. This CDR3 comprises 14 residues. CDR3 in amino acids: CASSDLGGGEKLFF. The DNA for the CDR3 is TGTGCCAGCAGTGATCTAGGAGGTGGCGAAAAACTGTTTTTT.

Regarding this clone: The same CDR3 is also encoded by other DNA sequences in this sample. This chain uses TRBV5-6 with TRBJ1-2; 7 nucleotides agree with TRBD1. CDR3 length: 13 residues. V lost 1 base and J lost 8; bases outside the gene matches: 5. Germline CDR1 SGHDT, CDR2 YYEEEE. Here the CDR3 DNA reads TGTGCCAGCAGCTTGAGACAGGGAGACGGCTACACCTTC. Amino acid sequence: CASSLRQGDGYTF.

The chain is built from TRBV7-2 and TRBJ2-3, with TRBD1 matching 8 bases. The trim removed 5 bases at V and 3 bases at J, leaving 7 bases unmatched. The CDR3 spans 15 residues. Germline assignment: CDR1 SGHTA and CDR2 FQGNSA. The CDR3: CASSLGQGATDTQYF. CDR3 sequence (DNA): TGTGCCAGCAGCCTAGGGCAGGGGGCTACAGATACGCAGTATTTT.

The rearrangement uses TRBV5-1 and TRBJ2-3; TRBD2 might be the D (5 bases). V lost 0 bases, J lost 4 bases, and 12 bases lay in between. From germline, CDR1 is SGHRS and CDR2 YFSETQ. The CDR3 spans 15 residues. CDR3 in DNA: TGCGCCAGCAGCTTGGCGTGGGGAGATGCAGATACGCAGTATTTT. Protein sequence: CASSLAWGDADTQYF.

The V call is TRBV2, the J call TRBJ2-7; tentative D call: TRBD2 (5 bases). In germline, CDR1 is SNHLY, CDR2 FYNNEI. This CDR3 spans 14 amino acids. Between the trimmed V and J ends, which lost 5 bases and 5 bases, there was a span of 16 bases. DNA of the CDR3: TGTGCCAGCAGTTCGGGCGAATTCGGGAACGAGCAGTACGTC. This codes for CASSSGEFGNEQYV.

DNA for the CDR3: TGTGCCAGCAGATCGGGACTAGCGGGTTACAATGAGCAGTTCTTC. Its protein is CASRSGLAGYNEQFF. The V gene is TRBV7-9, the J gene TRBJ2-1, with 12 bases matching TRBD2. Germline CDR1 reads SEHNR; CDR2 reads FQNEAQ (reference sequence). CDR3 size: 15 residues. Germline trimming cut 6 bases from V and 4 bases from J; bases unmatched to any gene: 4.